The TCR beta chain described here comes from a study of blood T cell repertoires in COVID-19. Study in general: T cells, B-cell-depleted T cells, or PBMCs supplied cDNA or gDNA.

Methods used by the authors: The authors estimated nucleated cell counts from reference gene primer amplification. The data were produced by immunoSEQ multiplex PCR, yet TCRdb's version contains in-frame clones alone and is incomplete. The V and J calls and clone size were taken over from that table, and D and trimming were inferred from the DNA. The data hold roughly 400,000 clones, with roughly 89% observed a single time. Study members were between 18 and 89 years old and lived in 20 to 30 US regions. Cohort placement rested on clinical history that participants reported themselves. V lost 1 base, J lost 1 base, and 2 bases stayed unmatched. The CDR3 runs to 15 residues. Germline V gene sequence: CDR1 PRHDT, CDR2 FYEKMQ (reference sequence).

The rearrangement joins TRBV13 to TRBJ2-3; 7 bases map to TRBD2. The TCR was taken from a woman aged 30 to 39 who had recovered from COVID-19. The sample consisted of PBMCs or T cells enriched from blood (not recorded which). CDR3 in amino acids: CASSLAGGRTDTQYF. Here the CDR3 DNA reads TGTGCCAGCAGCTTAGCGGGAGGACGCACAGATACGCAGTATTTT.